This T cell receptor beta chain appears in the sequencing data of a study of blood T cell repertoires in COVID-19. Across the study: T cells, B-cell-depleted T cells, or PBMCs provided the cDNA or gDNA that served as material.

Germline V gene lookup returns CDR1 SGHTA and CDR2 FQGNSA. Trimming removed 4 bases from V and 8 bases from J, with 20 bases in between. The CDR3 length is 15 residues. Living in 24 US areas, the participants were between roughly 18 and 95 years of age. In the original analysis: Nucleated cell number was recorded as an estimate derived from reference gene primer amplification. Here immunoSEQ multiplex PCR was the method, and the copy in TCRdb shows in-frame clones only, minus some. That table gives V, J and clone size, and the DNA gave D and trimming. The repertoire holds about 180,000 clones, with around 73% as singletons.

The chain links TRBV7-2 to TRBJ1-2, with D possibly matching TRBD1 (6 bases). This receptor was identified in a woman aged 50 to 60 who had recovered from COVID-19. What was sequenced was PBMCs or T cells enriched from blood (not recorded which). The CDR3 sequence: CASSSSSGTPMGYTF. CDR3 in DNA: TGTGCCAGCAGCTCGTCCTCCGGGACACCTATGGGCTACACCTTC.